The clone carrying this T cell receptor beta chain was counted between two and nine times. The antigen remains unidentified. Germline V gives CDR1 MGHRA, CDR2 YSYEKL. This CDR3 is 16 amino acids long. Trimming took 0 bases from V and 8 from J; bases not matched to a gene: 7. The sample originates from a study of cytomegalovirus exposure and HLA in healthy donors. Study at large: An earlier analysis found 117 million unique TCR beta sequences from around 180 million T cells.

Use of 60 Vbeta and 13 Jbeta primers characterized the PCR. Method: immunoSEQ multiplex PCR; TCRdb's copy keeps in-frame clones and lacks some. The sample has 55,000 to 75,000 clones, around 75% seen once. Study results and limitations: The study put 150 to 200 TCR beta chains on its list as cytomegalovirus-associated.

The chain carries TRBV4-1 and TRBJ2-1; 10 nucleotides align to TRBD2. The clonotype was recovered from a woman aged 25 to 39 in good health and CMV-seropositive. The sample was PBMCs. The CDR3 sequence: CASSQDLAGDLDEQFF. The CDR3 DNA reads TGCGCCAGCAGCCAAGATCTAGCGGGAGACTTGGATGAGCAGTTCTTC.